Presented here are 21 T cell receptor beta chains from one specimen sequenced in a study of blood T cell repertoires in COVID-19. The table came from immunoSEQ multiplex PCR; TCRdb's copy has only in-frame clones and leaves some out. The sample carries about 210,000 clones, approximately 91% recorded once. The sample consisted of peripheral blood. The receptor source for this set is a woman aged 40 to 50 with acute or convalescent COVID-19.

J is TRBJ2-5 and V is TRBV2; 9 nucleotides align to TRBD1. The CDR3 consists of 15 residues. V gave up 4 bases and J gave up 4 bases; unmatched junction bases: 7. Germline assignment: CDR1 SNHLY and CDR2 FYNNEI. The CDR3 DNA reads TGTGCCAGCAGTGGAACAGGGGGCTTCACAGAGACCCAGTACTTC. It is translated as CASSGTGGFTETQYF.

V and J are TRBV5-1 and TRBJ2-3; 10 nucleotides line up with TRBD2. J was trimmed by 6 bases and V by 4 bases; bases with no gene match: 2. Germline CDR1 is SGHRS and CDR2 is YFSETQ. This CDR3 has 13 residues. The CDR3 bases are TGCGCCAGCAGCGTGGGACTAGCGGATACGCAGTATTTT. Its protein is CASSVGLADTQYF.

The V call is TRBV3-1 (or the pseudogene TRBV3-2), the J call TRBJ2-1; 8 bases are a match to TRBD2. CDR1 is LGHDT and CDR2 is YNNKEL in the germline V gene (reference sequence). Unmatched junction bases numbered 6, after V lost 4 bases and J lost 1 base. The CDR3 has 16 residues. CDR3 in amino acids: CASSRGGPSSYNEQFF. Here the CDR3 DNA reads TGTGCCAGCAGCCGCGGGGGGCCTTCATCCTACAATGAGCAGTTCTTC.

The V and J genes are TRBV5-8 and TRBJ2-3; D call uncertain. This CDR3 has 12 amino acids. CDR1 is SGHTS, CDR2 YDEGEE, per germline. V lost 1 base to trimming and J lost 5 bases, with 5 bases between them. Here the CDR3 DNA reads TGTGCCAGCAGCTTGTTTAGAGATACGCAGTATTTT. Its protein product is CASSLFRDTQYF.

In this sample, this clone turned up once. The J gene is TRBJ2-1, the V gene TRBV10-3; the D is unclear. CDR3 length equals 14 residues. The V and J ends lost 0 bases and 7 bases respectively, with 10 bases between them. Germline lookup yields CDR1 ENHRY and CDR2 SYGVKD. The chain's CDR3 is CAISESGRQNEQFF. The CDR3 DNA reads TGTGCCATCAGTGAGTCAGGCCGACAAAATGAGCAGTTCTTC.

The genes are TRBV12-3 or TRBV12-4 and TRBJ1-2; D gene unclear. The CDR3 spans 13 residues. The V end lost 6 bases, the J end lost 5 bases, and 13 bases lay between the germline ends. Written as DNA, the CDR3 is TGTGCCAGCAGCCATGCCCGGGATTATGGCTACACCTTC. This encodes CASSHARDYGYTF.

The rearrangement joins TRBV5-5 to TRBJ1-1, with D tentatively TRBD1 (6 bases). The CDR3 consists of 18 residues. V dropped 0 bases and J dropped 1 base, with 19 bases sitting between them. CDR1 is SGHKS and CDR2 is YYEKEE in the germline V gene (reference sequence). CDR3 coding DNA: TGTGCCAGCAGCTTGGCCTTCACCAGGGAGGGGGGGAACACTGAAGCTTTCTTT. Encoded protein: CASSLAFTREGGNTEAFF.

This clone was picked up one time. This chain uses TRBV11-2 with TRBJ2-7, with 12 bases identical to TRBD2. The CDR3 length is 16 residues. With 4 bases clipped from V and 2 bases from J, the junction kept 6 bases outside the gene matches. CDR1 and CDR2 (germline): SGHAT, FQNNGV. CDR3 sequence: CASSSGTSGSPYEQYV. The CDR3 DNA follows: TGTGCCAGCAGCTCGGGGACTAGCGGGTCCCCCTACGAGCAGTACGTC.

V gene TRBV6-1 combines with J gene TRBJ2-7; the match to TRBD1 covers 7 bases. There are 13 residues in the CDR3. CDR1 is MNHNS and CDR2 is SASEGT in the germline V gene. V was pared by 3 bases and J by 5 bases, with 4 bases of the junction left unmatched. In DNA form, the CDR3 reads TGTGCCAGCAGTGATCGAGACAGGGACGAGCAGTACGTC. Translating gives CASSDRDRDEQYV.

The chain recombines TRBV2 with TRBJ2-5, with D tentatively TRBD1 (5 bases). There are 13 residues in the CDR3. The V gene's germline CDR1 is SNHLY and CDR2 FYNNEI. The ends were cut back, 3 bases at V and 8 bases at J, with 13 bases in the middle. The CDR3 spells CASSDGQWGTQYF. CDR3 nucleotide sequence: TGTGCCAGCAGTGATGGACAATGGGGTACCCAGTACTTC.

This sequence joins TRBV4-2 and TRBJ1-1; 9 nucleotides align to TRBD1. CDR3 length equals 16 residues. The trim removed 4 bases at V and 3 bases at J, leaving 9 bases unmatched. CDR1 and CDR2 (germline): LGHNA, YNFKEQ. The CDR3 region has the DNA TGTGCCAGCAGCCGCCACAGGGGGCAGGTCGACACTGAAGCTTTCTTT. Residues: CASSRHRGQVDTEAFF.

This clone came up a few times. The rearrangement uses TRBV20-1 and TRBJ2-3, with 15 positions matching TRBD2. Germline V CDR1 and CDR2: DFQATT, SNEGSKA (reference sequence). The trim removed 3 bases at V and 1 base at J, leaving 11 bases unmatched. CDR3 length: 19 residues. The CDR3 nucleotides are TGCAGTGCTAGTCCCGGACTAGCGGGGGGGCCGGTCGGCACAGATACGCAGTATTTT. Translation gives CSASPGLAGGPVGTDTQYF.

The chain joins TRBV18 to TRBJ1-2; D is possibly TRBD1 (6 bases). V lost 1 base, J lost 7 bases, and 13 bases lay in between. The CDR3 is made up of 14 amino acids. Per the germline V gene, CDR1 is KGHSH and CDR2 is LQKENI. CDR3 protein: CASSPRRGESGYTF. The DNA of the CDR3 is TGTGCCAGCTCACCACGCAGGGGTGAGAGTGGCTACACCTTC.

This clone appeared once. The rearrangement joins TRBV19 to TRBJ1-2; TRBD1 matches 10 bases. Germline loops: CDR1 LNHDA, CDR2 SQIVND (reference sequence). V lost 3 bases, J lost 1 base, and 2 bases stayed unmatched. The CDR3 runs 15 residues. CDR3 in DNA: TGTGCCAGTAGTATCCGGGACAGGGGTAACTATGGCTACACCTTC. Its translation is CASSIRDRGNYGYTF.

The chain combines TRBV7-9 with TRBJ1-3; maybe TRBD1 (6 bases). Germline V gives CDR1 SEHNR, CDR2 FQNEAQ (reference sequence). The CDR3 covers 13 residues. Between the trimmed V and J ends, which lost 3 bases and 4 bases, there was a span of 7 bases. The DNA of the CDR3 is TGTGCCAGCAGCTTTACAGGGGGAAACACCATATATTTT. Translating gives CASSFTGGNTIYF.

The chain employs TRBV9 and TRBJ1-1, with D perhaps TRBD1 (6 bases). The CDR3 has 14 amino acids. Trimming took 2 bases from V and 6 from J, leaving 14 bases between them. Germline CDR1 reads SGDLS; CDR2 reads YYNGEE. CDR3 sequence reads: CASSVQGSSAEAFF. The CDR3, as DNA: TGTGCCAGCAGCGTCCAGGGGTCTTCTGCTGAAGCTTTCTTT. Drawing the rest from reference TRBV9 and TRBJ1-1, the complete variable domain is DSGVTQTPKHLITATGQRVTLRCSPRSGDLSVYWYQQSLDQGLQFLIQYYNGEERAKGNILERFSAQQFPDLHSELNLSSLELGDSALYFCASSVQGSSAEAFFGQGTRLTVV.

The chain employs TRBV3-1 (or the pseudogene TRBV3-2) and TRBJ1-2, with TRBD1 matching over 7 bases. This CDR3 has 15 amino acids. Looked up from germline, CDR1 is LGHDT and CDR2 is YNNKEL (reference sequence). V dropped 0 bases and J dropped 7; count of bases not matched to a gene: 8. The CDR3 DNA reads TGTGCCAGCAGCCAAGATCGGGACAGTGCTGGTGGCTACACCTTC. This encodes CASSQDRDSAGGYTF.

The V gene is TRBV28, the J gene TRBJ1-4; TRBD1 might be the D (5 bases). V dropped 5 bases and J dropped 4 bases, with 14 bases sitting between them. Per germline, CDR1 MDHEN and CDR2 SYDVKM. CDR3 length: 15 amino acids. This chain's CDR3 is CASSDLGARNEKLFF. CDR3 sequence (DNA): TGTGCCAGCAGTGACCTAGGGGCCCGTAATGAAAAACTGTTTTTT.

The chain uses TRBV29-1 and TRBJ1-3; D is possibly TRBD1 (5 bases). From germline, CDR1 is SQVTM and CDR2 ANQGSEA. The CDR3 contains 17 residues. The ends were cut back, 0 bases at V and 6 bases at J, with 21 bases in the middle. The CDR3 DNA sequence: TGCAGCGTTGAAGAGCCGTCGGGGGATAGTGTTGAAAACACCATATATTTT. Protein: CSVEEPSGDSVENTIYF.

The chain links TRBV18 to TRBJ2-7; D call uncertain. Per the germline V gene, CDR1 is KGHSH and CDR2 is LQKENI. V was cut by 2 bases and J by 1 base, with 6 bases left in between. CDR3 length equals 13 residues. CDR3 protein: CASSPSNSYEQYV. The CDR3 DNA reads TGTGCCAGCTCACCAAGCAATTCCTACGAGCAGTACGTC.

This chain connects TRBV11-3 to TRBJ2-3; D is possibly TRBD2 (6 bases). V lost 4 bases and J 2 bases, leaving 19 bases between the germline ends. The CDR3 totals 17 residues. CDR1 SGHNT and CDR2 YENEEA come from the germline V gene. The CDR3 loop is CASSSPSLGEDTDTQYF. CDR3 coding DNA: TGTGCCAGCAGCTCACCCAGTTTAGGGGAGGACACAGATACGCAGTATTTT. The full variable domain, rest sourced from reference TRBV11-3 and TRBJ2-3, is EAGVVQSPRYKIIEKKQPVAFWCNPISGHNTLYWYLQNLGQGPELLIRYENEEAVDDSQLPKDRFSAERLKGVDSTLKIQPAELGDSAVYLCASSSPSLGEDTDTQYFGPGTRLTVL.